The present entry profiles one T cell receptor beta chain with its context. Its antigen is currently unknown. J gave up 8 bases and V 8 bases, and 6 bases lay outside the gene matches. The germline CDR1 and CDR2 sequences are MGHDK and SYGVNS. This CDR3 has 14 amino acids. Primers included in the PCR were 60 Vbeta and 13 Jbeta primers. Some clones are missing from TCRdb's copy, which holds only in-frame ones; the method was immunoSEQ multiplex PCR. Among 100,000 to 150,000 clones listed, approximately 17% were seen once. The sample belongs to a study of cytomegalovirus exposure and HLA in healthy donors. The study, taken as a whole, reports: Highly shared variants forming one cluster were likely a sequencing artifact.

The sequenced sample consisted of PBMCs. The chain couples TRBV25-1 to TRBJ2-1, with 13 bases identical to TRBD2. The clonotype comes from a female donor in good health and CMV-seropositive. As DNA, the CDR3 is TGTGCCAGCCGGGGACTAGCGGGATTCCATGAGCAGTTCTTC. Its translation is CASRGLAGFHEQFF.